The rows below give T cell receptor beta chains drawn from one sample of a study of T cells in Graves' hyperthyroidism and ophthalmopathy. TCRdb analysed the multiplex PCR reads with MiXCR anew, one entry per CDR3 protein. Of nearly 600,000 distinct CDR3 sequences listed, approximately 14% are singletons. Specimen: blood. These receptors came from a woman between 18 and 29 years old with Graves' ophthalmopathy. Each CDR3 is given with its conserved first and last residue. A row's size may be missing; if present it is once, few, many or a size class.

size	V	J	CDR3
.	TRBV27	TRBJ2-7	CASSPGTSGSPYEQYF
many	TRBV14	TRBJ2-3	CASSESGGTDTQYF
many	TRBV28	TRBJ1-4	CASTSGTGEGEKLFF
.	TRBV20-1	TRBJ1-5	CSARNSNQPQHF
many	TRBV7-2	TRBJ1-2	CASSSSQGDGYTF
few	TRBV4-2	TRBJ2-2	CASSQEQGNTGELFF
few	TRBV6-1	TRBJ1-5	CASSDTGEGQPQHF
.	TRBV5-1	TRBJ1-2	CASSLWGTGAVPDYGYTF
many	TRBV28	TRBJ2-5	CASSFLVDGTQYF
many	TRBV12-3/TRBV12-4	TRBJ1-1	CASITGGFWDTEAFF
.	TRBV19	TRBJ1-5	CASSSDRNSNQPQHF
.	TRBV4-1	TRBJ2-7	CASSQDTLAWTYEQYF
many	TRBV7-3	TRBJ2-3	CASSLLGTSVAKSTDTQYF
.	TRBV20-1	TRBJ2-1	CSALGTSGVTNEQFF
many	TRBV20-1	TRBJ2-2	CSASTTSGPNTGELFF
many	TRBV6-1	TRBJ2-5	CASRGGRAGETQYF
many	TRBV12-3/TRBV12-4	TRBJ1-1	CASSPWEASTEAFF
many	TRBV28	TRBJ1-5	CASSPGTDSQPQHF
many	TRBV29-1	TRBJ2-5	CSGAVNQETQYF
.	TRBV9	TRBJ1-2	CASSDGSNYGYTF
.	TRBV18	TRBJ1-3	CASSAGGSSGNTIYF
many	TRBV7-9	TRBJ2-1	CASSLAYRQTYNEQFF